These 23 T cell receptor beta chains originate from one sample sequenced in a study of technical replicates of blood from a handful of donors. Clones were sequenced by immunoSEQ multiplex PCR, and TCRdb holds only the in-frame ones, with some missing. The sample contains fewer than 85,000 clones, 94% of which appear only once. The material sequenced was T cells isolated from PBMCs. Source of these receptors: a human donor in good health.

The V and J genes are TRBV18 and TRBJ1-1; 8 positions agree with TRBD1. CDR3 size: 20 residues. In germline, CDR1 is KGHSH, CDR2 LQKENI. J was trimmed by 6 bases and V by 2 bases; bases with no gene match: 23. In DNA, the CDR3 is TGTGCCAGCTCACCAATTAGACTTCCGGTACAGGGGGGCTCACCTGCTGAAGCTTTCTTT. Its translation is CASSPIRLPVQGGSPAEAFF. Looking up the rest from reference TRBV18 and TRBJ1-1 gives the full variable domain: NAGVMQNPRHLVRRRGQEARLRCSPMKGHSHVYWYRQLPEEGLKFMVYLQKENIIDESGMPKERFSAEFPKEGPSILRIQQVVRGDSAAYFCASSPIRLPVQGGSPAEAFFGQGTRLTVV.

The table lists this clone with a count of one. This chain joins TRBV5-6 and TRBJ2-7; 9 bases align to TRBD1. The CDR3 loop spans 14 amino acids. The ends lost 3 bases at V and 5 bases at J; junction bases unmatched: 6. The germline V gene encodes CDR1 SGHDT and CDR2 YYEEEE. The CDR3 here is CASSYRDRENEQYF. CDR3 nucleotide sequence: TGTGCCAGCAGCTATAGGGACAGGGAGAACGAGCAGTACTTC. Combining the CDR3 with reference TRBV5-6 and TRBJ2-7 gives the whole variable domain DAGVTQSPTHLIKTRGQQVTLRCSPKSGHDTVSWYQQALGQGPQFIFQYYEEEERQRGNFPDRFSGHQFPNYSSELNVNALLLGDSALYLCASSYRDRENEQYFGPGTRLTVT.

The J gene is TRBJ2-7, the V gene TRBV29-1; 7 bases fit TRBD1. Germline V CDR1 and CDR2: SQVTM, ANQGSEA. The CDR3 totals 15 residues. V dropped 3 bases and J dropped 5; count of bases not matched to a gene: 13. The CDR3 spells CSVEGGDRATDEQYF. CDR3 sequence (DNA): TGCAGCGTTGAGGGCGGTGACAGGGCCACGGACGAGCAGTACTTC.

The V gene is TRBV2, the J gene TRBJ1-2; D remains unclear. Germline V gives CDR1 SNHLY, CDR2 FYNNEI. This CDR3 spans 12 amino acids. V gave up 3 bases and J gave up 3 bases, with 5 bases separating them. The CDR3 nucleotides are TGTGCCAGCAGTGACAGCGACTATGGCTACACCTTC. Protein: CASSDSDYGYTF.

This chain uses TRBV30 with TRBJ1-5, with a weak D call TRBD1 (6 bases). V was cut by 1 base and J by 8 bases, with 12 bases left in between. Germline V gene sequence: CDR1 GTSNPN, CDR2 SVGIG (reference sequence). This CDR3 is built from 13 residues. CDR3 in DNA: TGTGCCTGGAGTGACAGGGCTATGAAGCCCCAGCATTTT. Translated: CAWSDRAMKPQHF.

CDR3 in amino acids: CAWKGDRESQPQHF. The CDR3 nucleotides read TGTGCCTGGAAGGGGGACAGGGAAAGTCAGCCCCAGCATTTT. The J gene is TRBJ1-5, the V gene TRBV30; 9 bases are shared with TRBD1. V was clipped by 4 bases and J by 6 bases; unmatched bases: 7. From germline, CDR1 is GTSNPN and CDR2 SVGIG (reference sequence). The CDR3 has 14 amino acids.

This chain links TRBV25-1 with TRBJ1-2; maybe TRBD1 (5 bases). The germline CDR1 and CDR2 sequences are MGHDK and SYGVNS. The CDR3 spans 14 residues. V was clipped by 6 bases and J by 4 bases, with 15 bases between them. The CDR3 is CASREGAGFYGYTF. The DNA of the CDR3 is TGTGCCAGCAGGGAAGGGGCCGGATTCTATGGCTACACCTTC.

The V call is TRBV5-1, the J call TRBJ2-3; D is perhaps TRBD1 (6 bases). The CDR3 consists of 14 residues. V lost 6 bases and J 2 bases, leaving 13 bases between the germline ends. Germline V lookup: CDR1 SGHRS, CDR2 YFSETQ. DNA of the CDR3: TGCGCCAGCAACCCGGGACAATCCACAGATACGCAGTATTTT. Translated: CASNPGQSTDTQYF.

The chain combines TRBV30 with TRBJ1-1, with unresolved D. Per germline, CDR1 GTSNPN and CDR2 SVGIG (reference sequence). This CDR3 comprises 14 residues. Deletions cut 0 bases from V and 1 base from J, with 9 bases between. The CDR3 bases are TGTGCCTGGAGTGTTGGCCTCCAGAACACTGAAGCTTTCTTT. Amino acids: CAWSVGLQNTEAFF.

The chain recombines TRBV9 with TRBJ1-2; D is ambiguous. Deletions cut 0 bases from V and 1 base from J, with 10 bases between. CDR3 length: 15 amino acids. Germline V CDR1 and CDR2: SGDLS, YYNGEE. The chain's CDR3 is CASSVGSVNNYGYTF. DNA of the CDR3: TGTGCCAGCAGCGTAGGTTCGGTGAATAACTATGGCTACACCTTC. The complete variable domain, with remaining parts taken from reference TRBV9 and TRBJ1-2, reads DSGVTQTPKHLITATGQRVTLRCSPRSGDLSVYWYQQSLDQGLQFLIQYYNGEERAKGNILERFSAQQFPDLHSELNLSSLELGDSALYFCASSVGSVNNYGYTFGSGTRLTVV.

This clone was recorded once. The chain has TRBV25-1 and TRBJ2-5, with a tentative D call TRBD2 (6 bases). V was clipped by 6 bases and J by 5 bases, with 19 bases between them. The germline V gene has CDR1 MGHDK and CDR2 SYGVNS. CDR3 length: 15 amino acids. CDR3 in amino acids: CASSPLGGPSETQYF. CDR3 nucleotide sequence: TGTGCCAGCAGCCCCTTGGGGGGACCAAGCGAGACCCAGTACTTC.

This chain joins TRBV25-1 and TRBJ2-2, with D uncertain. V lost 1 base and J 4 bases, leaving 10 bases between the germline ends. Germline V gene sequence: CDR1 MGHDK, CDR2 SYGVNS. There are 15 residues in the CDR3. The CDR3 sequence is CASSEFGALTGELFF. The CDR3 DNA is TGTGCCAGCAGTGAATTCGGAGCTCTCACCGGGGAGCTGTTTTTT.

Remarks on this clone: An end of the junction does not agree with germline; a read error may underlie this. The J gene is TRBJ1-5, the V gene TRBV19; D not certain. This CDR3 region has 15 residues. CDR1 is LNHDA and CDR2 is SQIVND in the germline V gene (reference sequence). The CDR3 DNA reads as TGTGCCAGCCGGCTCGGGATTAGAGGAAATCAGCCCCGGCATTTT. The encoded protein is CASRLGIRGNQPRHF.

The J gene is TRBJ1-2, the V gene TRBV5-1, with TRBD1 identical over 9 bases. Germline loops: CDR1 SGHRS, CDR2 YFSETQ. The CDR3 runs to 14 residues. Unmatched junction bases numbered 7, after V lost 4 bases and J lost 6 bases. The CDR3 region is CASSTQGAVNGYTF. The CDR3 DNA follows: TGCGCCAGCAGCACACAGGGGGCAGTTAATGGCTACACCTTC.

CDR3: CASSLSTGASEKLFF. In DNA form, the CDR3 reads TGTGCCAGCAGCTTGAGCACAGGGGCGTCGGAAAAACTGTTTTTT. The rearrangement uses TRBV5-6 and TRBJ1-4, with TRBD1 matching over 7 bases. This CDR3 is 15 amino acids long. Germline V CDR1 and CDR2: SGHDT, YYEEEE. Trimming at V came to 1 base and at J to 8 bases, leaving 8 bases not matched to a gene.

The chain couples TRBV11-3 to TRBJ2-5, with 12 nucleotides matching TRBD2. V gave up 9 bases and J gave up 7 bases; unmatched junction bases: 6. Germline V gene sequence: CDR1 SGHNT, CDR2 YENEEA. This CDR3 has 13 amino acids. The CDR3: CASRLAGVGTQYF. The CDR3 DNA reads TGTGCCAGTAGACTAGCGGGAGTGGGGACCCAGTACTTC. The full variable domain, with the rest looked up from reference TRBV11-3 and TRBJ2-5, is EAGVVQSPRYKIIEKKQPVAFWCNPISGHNTLYWYLQNLGQGPELLIRYENEEAVDDSQLPKDRFSAERLKGVDSTLKIQPAELGDSAVYLCASRLAGVGTQYFGPGTRLLVL.

The sample holds a few counts of this clone. The chain employs TRBV6-5 and TRBJ2-7; 9 bases match TRBD2. Germline CDR1 is MNHEY and CDR2 is SVGAGI. This CDR3 contains 14 residues. Unmatched junction bases numbered 6, after V lost 7 bases and J lost 2 bases. The CDR3 reads CASTRREGAYEQYF. For the CDR3, the DNA is TGTGCCAGCACTAGGCGGGAGGGAGCCTACGAGCAGTACTTC.

The genes are TRBV19 and TRBJ2-1; unclear D gene. V lost 2 bases and J 9 bases, leaving 11 bases between the germline ends. Germline CDR1 and CDR2: LNHDA and SQIVND (reference sequence). The CDR3 contains 13 residues. CDR3 coding DNA: TGTGCCAGTAGTATAATCGGTCTCACTGAGCAGTTCTTC. Residues: CASSIIGLTEQFF.

The rearrangement joins TRBV11-2 to TRBJ1-1; D unclear. Looked up from germline, CDR1 is SGHAT and CDR2 is FQNNGV. The CDR3 runs to 12 residues. Trimming cost V 2 bases and J 4 bases, with 5 bases left between them. CDR3 protein: CASSLLSTEAFF. Written as DNA, the CDR3 is TGTGCCAGCAGCTTACTGTCCACTGAAGCTTTCTTT.

The rearrangement links TRBV4-1 to TRBJ2-7; 7 bases align to TRBD2. The germline CDR1 and CDR2 sequences are MGHRA and YSYEKL. V lost 0 bases to trimming and J lost 5 bases; unmatched junction nucleotides: 10. This CDR3 spans 16 amino acids. The DNA of the CDR3 is TGCGCCAGCAGCCAAGATCCGCGGGACTACCGTAACGAGCAGTACTTC. The encoded protein is CASSQDPRDYRNEQYF.

The chain has TRBV30 and TRBJ1-2, with a weak D call TRBD1 (5 bases). CDR3 length: 15 amino acids. Trimming pared 2 bases from V and 0 bases from J, leaving 13 bases between. Germline loops: CDR1 GTSNPN, CDR2 SVGIG (reference sequence). CDR3 DNA sequence: TGTGCCTGGAGTAACCAGGGAGGGCCTAACTATGGCTACACCTTC. This sequence encodes CAWSNQGGPNYGYTF. The full variable domain, in which reference TRBV30 and TRBJ1-2 provide the parts outside the CDR3, is SQTIHQWPATLVQPVGSPLSLECTVEGTSNPNLYWYRQAAGRGLQLLFYSVGIGQISSEVPQNLSASRPQDRQFILSSKKLLLSDSGFYLCAWSNQGGPNYGYTFGSGTRLTVV.

The gene calls are TRBV18 and TRBJ2-7; no clear D. V dropped 6 bases and J dropped 3 bases, with 12 bases sitting between them. CDR1 is KGHSH and CDR2 is LQKENI in the germline V gene. This CDR3 is built from 13 residues. In DNA, the CDR3 is TGTGCCAGCTCTCCTGACTCGTACTACGAGCAGTACTTC. It specifies CASSPDSYYEQYF.

V usage is TRBV7-3 and J usage is TRBJ2-7; 7 bases map to TRBD1. Germline values: CDR1 SGHTA, CDR2 FQGTGA. V shed 1 base and J 0 bases; nucleotides not matched to a gene: 3. The CDR3 has 15 amino acids. This CDR3 reads CASSLMGDSSYEQYF. The DNA for the CDR3 is TGTGCCAGCAGCTTAATGGGGGACAGCTCCTACGAGCAGTACTTC. Based on the CDR3 plus reference TRBV7-3 and TRBJ2-7, the full variable domain is GAGVSQTPSNKVTEKGKYVELRCDPISGHTALYWYRQSLGQGPEFLIYFQGTGAADDSGLPNDRFFAVRPEGSVSTLKIQRTERGDSAVYLCASSLMGDSSYEQYFGPGTRLTVT.